This TCR beta chain was observed in a study of blood T cell repertoires in COVID-19. Study-level information: Sites in the United States, Italy and Spain provided acute and convalescent COVID-19 samples. PBMCs, B-cell-depleted T cells, or T cells were the source of the cDNA or gDNA that made up the material.

Per the study methods: Estimates of nucleated cell counts were drawn from the amplification of reference gene primers. The repertoire was sequenced with immunoSEQ multiplex PCR; TCRdb's copy has only in-frame clones and lacks some. V, J and clone size derive from that table, while D and trimming were established from the DNA sequence. Here the sample spans more than 150,000 clones, approximately 80% being singletons. CDR1 is SGHRS and CDR2 is YFSETQ in the germline V gene. The V end was cut by 2 bases, the J end by 3 bases, with 8 bases between. The length of the CDR3 is 13 residues. The sequenced sample consisted of peripheral blood. V gene TRBV5-1 combines with J gene TRBJ1-2, with D possibly being TRBD1 (6 bases). The origin of this receptor is a human donor in a cohort sampled during active COVID-19. CDR3 DNA sequence: TGCGCCAGCAGCTTAGGGGGTGACTATGGCTACACCTTC. Its protein is CASSLGGDYGYTF. Filled out from reference TRBV5-1 and TRBJ1-2, the complete variable domain reads KAGVTQTPRYLIKTRGQQVTLSCSPISGHRSVSWYQQTPGQGLQFLFEYFSETQRNKGNFPGRFSGRQFSNSRSEMNVSTLELGDSALYLCASSLGGDYGYTFGSGTRLTVV.